Presented here are 5 T cell receptor beta chains from one specimen sequenced in a study of human T cells and chemical hapten exposure. Time point reported: pre-sensitization, week 0. Treatment reported: therapeutic diphenylcyclopropenone sensitization with weekly scalp DPC. TCRdb fed the RACE reads into MiXCR, producing one record per CDR3 protein. The sample includes 300,000 to 450,000 distinct CDR3 sequences, roughly 5% of them seen just once. The source was whole blood, collected in connection with sensitization to the hapten diphenylcyclopropenone (DPC). The receptors stem from a woman in her forties or fifties with alopecia areata. Some clones in this sample may be carry-over from other donors' samples.

This clonotype was seen repeatedly, ten times or more. V and J are TRBV5-1 and TRBJ2-3; D not certain. V was pared by 1 base and J by 3 bases, with 9 bases between. The CDR3 runs 14 residues. The germline V gene has CDR1 SGHRS and CDR2 YFSETQ. CDR3 loop: CASSLSSPTDTQYF. The CDR3 DNA reads as TGCGCCAGCAGCTTGTCCTCCCCGACAGATACGCAGTATTTT.

This clonotype was picked up many times. The chain carries TRBV10-2 and TRBJ1-5, with D tentatively TRBD1 (6 bases). Trimming left V 3 bases short and J 7 bases short, with 10 bases between. The CDR3 loop spans 13 amino acids. Germline CDR1 reads WSHSY; CDR2 reads SAAADI. The CDR3 coding sequence is TGCGCCAGCAGTGATGGGACAAGCCAGCCCCAGCATTTT. As protein: CASSDGTSQPQHF.

This clonotype was counted many times. The J gene is TRBJ2-7, the V gene TRBV6-5; a possible D gene is TRBD2 (5 bases). The CDR3 has 13 amino acids. The V end lost 0 bases, the J end lost 5 bases, and 8 bases lay between the germline ends. Germline lookup yields CDR1 MNHEY and CDR2 SVGAGI. The CDR3 sequence: CASSYSRRNEQYF. The CDR3, as DNA: TGTGCCAGCAGTTACTCGAGGAGGAACGAGCAGTACTTC.

This clonotype was counted at least ten times. V and J are TRBV5-1 and TRBJ2-3; 8 bases align to TRBD2. This CDR3 has 18 residues. The germline CDR1 and CDR2 sequences are SGHRS and YFSETQ. The V segment lost 0 bases and the J segment 0 bases; nucleotides outside the gene matches: 9. The CDR3 region is CASSLGPSGLASTDTQYF. CDR3 in DNA: TGCGCCAGCAGCTTGGGCCCCTCCGGACTAGCTAGCACAGATACGCAGTATTTT. The full variable domain, in which reference TRBV5-1 and TRBJ2-3 provide the parts outside the CDR3, is KAGVTQTPRYLIKTRGQQVTLSCSPISGHRSVSWYQQTPGQGLQFLFEYFSETQRNKGNFPGRFSGRQFSNSRSEMNVSTLELGDSALYLCASSLGPSGLASTDTQYFGPGTRLTVL.

The sample holds a few counts of this clonotype. V usage is TRBV20-1 and J usage is TRBJ2-7; 7 bases line up with TRBD2. Germline lookup yields CDR1 DFQATT and CDR2 SNEGSKA (reference sequence). V shed 3 bases and J 2 bases; nucleotides not matched to a gene: 10. The CDR3 runs 15 residues. The CDR3 here is CSASGRESSPYEQYF. For the CDR3, the DNA is TGCAGTGCTAGTGGGCGGGAGAGCTCGCCCTACGAGCAGTACTTC.